This entry lists 6 T cell receptor beta chains sequenced from one sample in a study of control samples from healthy donors and cancer patients (TCRdb year 2020). Library preparation used the immunoSEQ multiplex PCR assay. TCRdb took this table from immuneACCESS and kept in-frame rearrangements with V and J called. Such tables lack part of the clones; where checked against another copy, unresolved V genes explain under half of the gap, and the rest is unexplained. For this sample there are about 150,000 clones; more than 85% appear just once. The ten largest clones represent 2.4% of the sample. Sequenced input: blood. The receptors here all came from a man between 50 and 59 years old in good health.

This chain links TRBV19 with TRBJ2-7; 8 bases are a match to TRBD1. V was clipped by 7 bases and J by 7 bases; unmatched bases: 9. The CDR3 extends over 13 amino acids. In germline, CDR1 is LNHDA, CDR2 SQIVND (reference sequence). As DNA, the CDR3 is TGTGCCAGTACCGGGACAGGATCGCGAGAGCAGTACTTC. Protein sequence: CASTGTGSREQYF. The full variable domain, rest sourced from reference TRBV19 and TRBJ2-7, is DGGITQSPKYLFRKEGQNVTLSCEQNLNHDAMYWYRQDPGQGLRLIYYSQIVNDFQKGDIAEGYSVSREKKESFPLTVTSAQKNPTAFYLCASTGTGSREQYFGPGTRLTVT.

This clone was counted only a few times. V gene TRBV6-5 combines with J gene TRBJ1-5; perhaps TRBD1 as D (5 bases). Germline CDR1 and CDR2: MNHEY and SVGAGI. Trimming removed 5 bases at V and 2 bases at J, with 13 bases between. CDR3 length equals 15 residues. The CDR3 loop reads CASSPGRGGNQPQHF. CDR3 DNA: TGTGCCAGCAGTCCGGGAAGGGGCGGCAATCAGCCCCAGCATTTT.

This chain uses TRBV27 with TRBJ2-5, with D possibly matching TRBD1 (5 bases). The germline V and J ends were trimmed by 2 bases and 9 bases, with 16 bases remaining between them. Germline CDR1 is MNHEY and CDR2 is SMNVEV (reference sequence). The CDR3 sequence is 14 residues long. This chain's CDR3 is CASSLSEKGMAQYF. For the CDR3, the DNA is TGTGCCAGCAGTTTAAGTGAAAAGGGGATGGCCCAGTACTTC.

The chain has TRBV7-6 and TRBJ2-5, with 10 bases identical to TRBD2. The CDR3 covers 16 residues. Losses at the gene ends were 2 bases for V and 5 bases for J; bases not matched to a gene: 8. In germline, CDR1 is SGHVS, CDR2 FNYEAQ. CDR3 region: CASSLRLAGEGETQYF. The DNA of the CDR3 is TGTGCCAGCAGCTTACGGCTAGCGGGAGAAGGGGAGACCCAGTACTTC.

The chain recombines TRBV3-1 (or the pseudogene TRBV3-2) with TRBJ2-1; tentative D call: TRBD2 (5 bases). CDR3 length equals 13 residues. V was shortened by 1 base and J by 15 bases, with 16 bases between the two germline ends. Germline CDR1 and CDR2: LGHDT and YNNKEL (reference sequence). In DNA, the CDR3 is TGTGCCAGCAGCCAAGGAGGGTCCGGGATGGGGTTCTTC. Residues: CASSQGGSGMGFF.

The rearrangement links TRBV10-3 to TRBJ2-7, with D possibly matching TRBD2 (6 bases). Trimming removed 5 bases at V and 0 bases at J, with 14 bases between. The CDR3 consists of 15 residues. Germline lookup yields CDR1 ENHRY and CDR2 SYGVKD. CDR3 sequence (DNA): TGTGCCATCAGTACAGCGGGCTCAGGCTCCTACGAGCAGTACTTC. This codes for CAISTAGSGSYEQYF.